The rows below give T cell receptor beta chains drawn from one sample of a study of T cell responses to AZD1222 COVID-19 vaccine. Profiling relied on immunoSEQ multiplex PCR, and the TCRdb table lists in-frame clones only, not all of them. The sample includes around 150,000 clones, approximately 90% of them seen just once. Sequencing used peripheral blood, obtained 28 days after the second AZD1222 dose. The receptors shown here come from an adult who received the AZD1222 COVID-19 vaccine. CDR3s include the opening cysteine and the closing phenylalanine or tryptophan.

v_call: TRBV4-1
cdr3_aa: CASSPTTGNGNQPQHF

v_call: TRBV19
cdr3_aa: CATRALAGGRTDTQYF

v_call: TRBV27
cdr3_aa: CASSLSATGEAFF

v_call: TRBV9
cdr3_aa: CASSAQLGTSGIHEQYF

v_call: TRBV24-1
cdr3_aa: CATSERLAGGTDTQYF

v_call: TRBV15
cdr3_aa: CATSRSPGLGETQYF

v_call: TRBV14
cdr3_aa: CASSPFGLAGKTDTQYF

v_call: TRBV29-1
cdr3_aa: CSVRQGQSPLHF

v_call: TRBV5-4
cdr3_aa: CASSLYRGDEQYF

v_call: TRBV12-3/TRBV12-4
cdr3_aa: CASSLSGSEQYF

v_call: TRBV18
cdr3_aa: CASSPLGQAVPSNTEAFF

v_call: TRBV30
cdr3_aa: CAWTSGSGTEAFF

v_call: TRBV27
cdr3_aa: CASTKASGRGEQFF

v_call: TRBV7-2
cdr3_aa: CASSFDPADTQYF

v_call: TRBV2
cdr3_aa: CASTSFSGQGGQYEQYF

v_call: TRBV7-8
cdr3_aa: CASSLLGLGNQPQHF

v_call: TRBV3-1/TRBV3-2
cdr3_aa: CASSLSGRTNQPQHF

v_call: TRBV29-1
cdr3_aa: CSVELGRVYEQFF

v_call: TRBV7-9
cdr3_aa: CASSLGLRDGTEAFF

v_call: TRBV6-5
cdr3_aa: CASSSDRAGNQPQHF

v_call: TRBV19
cdr3_aa: CASMHRDRVNTGELFF

v_call: TRBV29-1
cdr3_aa: CSVGPRDRGGKTQYF

v_call: TRBV6-6
cdr3_aa: CASSGEAKNIQYF

v_call: TRBV12-5
cdr3_aa: CASGLGPKETQYF

v_call: TRBV29-1
cdr3_aa: CSVDVGGTEAFF

v_call: TRBV5-6
cdr3_aa: CASSLDRGRGNQPQHF

v_call: TRBV3-1/TRBV3-2
cdr3_aa: CASSQGGGAEGKNIQYF

v_call: TRBV10-3
cdr3_aa: CAISEGNTQYF

v_call: TRBV18
cdr3_aa: CASSIKNGQGTDEQFF

v_call: TRBV3-1/TRBV3-2
cdr3_aa: CASSQVSGRLNTEAFF

v_call: TRBV25-1
cdr3_aa: CASSRYFFEQYF

v_call: TRBV2
cdr3_aa: CASRWGGSYNEQFF

v_call: TRBV4-1
cdr3_aa: CASSQYPNGGRAGDTQYF

v_call: TRBV29-1
cdr3_aa: CSVDSGDNEQFF

v_call: TRBV30
cdr3_aa: CACFGGDGNTIYF

v_call: TRBV14
cdr3_aa: CASSQVDEQYF

v_call: TRBV29-1
cdr3_aa: CSVDSGWDNYNEQFF

v_call: TRBV18
cdr3_aa: CASSPAGTPYEQYF

v_call: TRBV5-1
cdr3_aa: CASSQGVNQPQHF

v_call: TRBV19
cdr3_aa: CASSIERNEQFF

v_call: TRBV5-1
cdr3_aa: CASSPGHDSNQPQHF

v_call: TRBV5-6
cdr3_aa: CASSLDVDTEAFF

v_call: TRBV7-9
cdr3_aa: CASSRDRDYEQYF

v_call: TRBV30
cdr3_aa: CAWSVGGQETQYF

v_call: TRBV10-3
cdr3_aa: CAISDPGDSYEQYF

v_call: TRBV20-1
cdr3_aa: CSASPPGLGYTF

v_call: TRBV27
cdr3_aa: CASRDSDRSYEQYF

v_call: TRBV6-2/TRBV6-3
cdr3_aa: CASSYSLGVSYEQYF

v_call: TRBV27
cdr3_aa: CASSSHSSGMGDTQYF

v_call: TRBV20-1
cdr3_aa: CSASLTSGKSEQFF

v_call: TRBV6-1
cdr3_aa: CASSESGTGSDEQYF

v_call: TRBV7-9
cdr3_aa: CASSSLGQGLYEQYF

v_call: TRBV6-5
cdr3_aa: CASSTRTGTNYGYTF